These T cell receptor beta chains were read from a single sample in a study of cytomegalovirus exposure and HLA in healthy donors. Sequencing used immunoSEQ multiplex PCR; TCRdb keeps in-frame clones, though not all of them. Here the sample spans approximately 130,000 clones, about four fifths being singletons. The sample taken for sequencing was PBMCs. The receptors come from a male donor in good health and CMV-seronegative. Each CDR3 is given with its conserved first and last residue. The D gene is left open where the match is weak. Only part of the rows carry a size: once, few, many, or a class if the clone is expanded.

D | J | V | size | DNA | CDR3
TRBD2 | TRBJ2-1 | TRBV5-6 | NA | TGTGCCAGCAGCCGAACTAGCGGAGCTTACAATGAGCAGTTCTTC | CASSRTSGAYNEQFF
TRBD1 | TRBJ1-3 | TRBV7-9 | NA | TGTGCCAGCAGCTCTTACTACGGGACAGCTGGAAACACCATATATTTT | CASSSYYGTAGNTIYF
TRBD1 | TRBJ2-6 | TRBV5-6 | few | TGTGCCAGCAGCCCACTGGGGGGACAGGGGCCCAACGTCCTGACTTTC | CASSPLGGQGPNVLTF
NA | TRBJ2-3 | TRBV10-2 | NA | TGCGCCAGCGGCAGTGGCACAGATACGCAGTATTTT | CASGSGTDTQYF
NA | TRBJ2-7 | TRBV7-9 | few | TGTGCCAGCAGCTTAGAACAGGGATTCTACGAGCAGTACTTC | CASSLEQGFYEQYF
TRBD2 | TRBJ2-1 | TRBV6-5 | NA | TGTGCCAGCAGGCGGGGGGGTAGCGGATGGAATGAGCAGTTCTTC | CASRRGGSGWNEQFF
TRBD2 | TRBJ2-7 | TRBV7-9 | NA | TGTGCCAGCAGCCTATCCGGGACTAGCCGGCCCGAGCAGTACTTC | CASSLSGTSRPEQYF
NA | TRBJ2-7 | TRBV29-1 | many | TGCAGCGTTGCGGCAGGGGGGTACGAGCAGTACTTC | CSVAAGGYEQYF
TRBD2 | TRBJ2-5 | TRBV19 | NA | TGTGCCAGTAGTATAGGTCTAGCGGGGGGCCGGGAAGAGACCCAGTACTTC | CASSIGLAGGREETQYF
NA | TRBJ1-6 | TRBV4-3 | NA | TGCGCCAGCAGCCAAGATGGCAGCACAGCCTATAATTCCCCCCTCCACTTT | CASSQDGSTAYNSPLHF
TRBD2 | TRBJ2-1 | TRBV7-2 | NA | TGTGCCAGCAGCTTACAGCGGGGGGCTTACAATGAGCAGTTCTTC | CASSLQRGAYNEQFF
NA | TRBJ2-5 | TRBV11-3 | NA | TGTGCCAGCAGCCCAGATGTTGCAAAGATATATTTGACCCAGTACTTC | CASSPDVAKIYLTQYF
NA | TRBJ1-6 | TRBV27 | NA | TGTGCCAGCAGCCCAGGGATTCTGGGTCTTAATTCACCCCTCCACTTT | CASSPGILGLNSPLHF
TRBD1 | TRBJ2-7 | TRBV9 | NA | TGTGCCAGCAGCGCCACTAGGGGGCTCAGCGAGCAGTACTTC | CASSATRGLSEQYF
TRBD1 | TRBJ2-5 | TRBV18 | NA | TGTGCCAGCTCGCCCGACAGGGAAGAGACCCAGTACTTC | CASSPDREETQYF
TRBD1 | TRBJ2-3 | TRBV7-6 | NA | TGTGCCAGCAGCTTAGGGACAGGGGGCCCAGATACGCAGTATTTT | CASSLGTGGPDTQYF
NA | TRBJ2-1 | TRBV4-2 | NA | TGTGCCAGCAGCCAAGAAAGCCTGCTCAATGAGCAGTTCTTC | CASSQESLLNEQFF
TRBD1 | TRBJ1-1 | TRBV27 | NA | TGTGCCAGCAGGAGGACAGGGACCCGAAGGAACACTGAAGCTTTCTTT | CASRRTGTRRNTEAFF
NA | TRBJ1-4 | TRBV7-6 | NA | TGTGCCAGCAGCTTGGTCGGTAATGAAAAACTGTTTTTT | CASSLVGNEKLFF
NA | TRBJ1-4 | TRBV19 | NA | TGTGCCAGTAGGTTGAGTGAAAAACTGTTTTTT | CASRLSEKLFF
TRBD1 | TRBJ2-7 | TRBV7-2 | NA | TGTGCCAGCAGCAGGGACAGGGGGACTAGTTCCGCAACCCAGTACTTC | CASSRDRGTSSATQYF
NA | TRBJ2-7 | TRBV7-8 | NA | TGTGCCAGCAGCTTCGGTGTAAGTTTTTCCTACGAGCAGTACTTC | CASSFGVSFSYEQYF
TRBD2 | TRBJ2-4 | TRBV9 | once | TGTGCCAGCAGCCCCCAGCGGGGCAAAAACATTCAGTACTTC | CASSPQRGKNIQYF
TRBD2 | TRBJ2-4 | TRBV4-3 | NA | TGCGCCAGCAGCCAGGGCCCCACGCGGGGGGCAGGGGAGAACATTCAGTACTTC | CASSQGPTRGAGENIQYF
NA | TRBJ1-1 | TRBV6-5 | few | TGTGCCAGCAGTTACTCGTCGGGGTTGAACACTGAAGCTTTCTTT | CASSYSSGLNTEAFF
NA | TRBJ2-5 | TRBV5-1 | NA | TGCGCCAGCAGCTTGGGGGGTAGTGGAGGGGGCGAGACCCAGTACTTC | CASSLGGSGGGETQYF
NA | TRBJ1-5 | TRBV11-3 | NA | TGTGCCAGCAGCTTAGGGGGTGGGGTTTTACTAGGCAATCAGCCCCAGCATTTT | CASSLGGGVLLGNQPQHF
NA | TRBJ1-6 | TRBV23-1 | NA | TGCGCCAGCAGCCCTCGGGACGGGATTACTCAAGGTTCGGGGGACGCAGGTAATTCACCCCTCCACTTT | CASSPRDGITQGSGDAGNSPLHF
TRBD1 | TRBJ2-4 | TRBV7-2 | NA | TGTGCCAGCAGCTCCGTCCCGGGACAGGGGGCTCTGGCCAAAAACATTCAGTACTTC | CASSSVPGQGALAKNIQYF
TRBD1 | TRBJ1-3 | TRBV18 | NA | TGTGCCAGCTCACCCAGGACAGGGGAGGCCTCTGGAAACACCATATATTTT | CASSPRTGEASGNTIYF
NA | TRBJ1-5 | TRBV4-3 | NA | TGCGCCAGCAGCCCAATACCCAATACAGGGAAGAGTCAGCCCCAGCATTTT | CASSPIPNTGKSQPQHF
TRBD1 | TRBJ1-2 | TRBV9 | NA | TGTGCCAGCAGCGTCGGACAGGGTAACTATGGCTACACCTTC | CASSVGQGNYGYTF
NA | TRBJ2-1 | TRBV6-5 | NA | TGTGCCAGCAGTTCCCTTATGGGGGGGGCCAATGAGCAGTTCTTC | CASSSLMGGANEQFF
TRBD1 | TRBJ1-2 | TRBV27 | few | TGTGCCAGCAGTTTATCACACAGGGGGCTGAACTATGGCTACACCTTC | CASSLSHRGLNYGYTF
NA | TRBJ2-3 | TRBV30 | NA | TGTGCCTGGTCGAAGGGACTGGACCACACAGATACGCAGTATTTT | CAWSKGLDHTDTQYF
NA | TRBJ1-4 | TRBV4-1 | NA | TGCGCCAGCAGCCGGTGGCGGAATGAAAAACTGTTTTTT | CASSRWRNEKLFF
NA | TRBJ2-2 | TRBV2 | NA | TGTGCCAGCAGTGAGCGGGGAAGTTGGGAGCTGTTTTTT | CASSERGSWELFF